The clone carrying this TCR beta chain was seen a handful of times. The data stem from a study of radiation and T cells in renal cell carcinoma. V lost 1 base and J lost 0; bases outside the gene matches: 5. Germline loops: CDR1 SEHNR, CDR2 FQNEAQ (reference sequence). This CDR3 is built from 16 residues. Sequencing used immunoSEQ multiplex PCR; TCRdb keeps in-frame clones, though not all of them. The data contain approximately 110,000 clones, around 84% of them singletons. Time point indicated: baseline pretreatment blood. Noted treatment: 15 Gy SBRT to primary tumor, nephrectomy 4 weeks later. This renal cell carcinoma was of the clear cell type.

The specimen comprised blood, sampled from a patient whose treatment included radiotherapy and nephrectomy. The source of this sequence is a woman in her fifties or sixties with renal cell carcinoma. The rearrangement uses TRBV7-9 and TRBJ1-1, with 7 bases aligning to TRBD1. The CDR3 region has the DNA TGTGCCAGCAGCTTAGGGGGGACAGACCTGAACACTGAAGCTTTCTTT. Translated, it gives CASSLGGTDLNTEAFF.